The 5 T cell receptor beta chains given below trace back to one sample, sequenced in a study of shared clonotypes between healthy human individuals. Method: immunoSEQ multiplex PCR; TCRdb's copy keeps in-frame clones and lacks some. The table has 2,500,000 or so clones, around nine tenths seen once. The material sequenced was naive CD4+ T cells sorted from blood. The subset here: CD45RA+ positively selected. The source is a man between 18 and 29 years old in good health.

V and J are TRBV7-2 and TRBJ2-7, with 11 nucleotides matching TRBD2. V gave up 5 bases and J gave up 7 bases; unmatched junction bases: 16. Germline-derived CDR1 and CDR2 are SGHTA and FQGNSA. The CDR3 consists of 17 residues. In DNA, the CDR3 is TGTGCCAGCAGCCCCCGGAGGTCTCTAGCGGGAGGAGGGGAGCAGTACTTC. Protein: CASSPRRSLAGGGEQYF.

V is TRBV5-4 and J is TRBJ2-1, with D unclear. This CDR3 is 14 amino acids long. The germline gives CDR1 SGHNT, CDR2 YYREEE (reference sequence). V dropped 3 bases and J dropped 9 bases, with 16 bases sitting between them. Written as DNA, the CDR3 is TGTGCCAGCAGCTCGGTCGGAGAGTTGGGTGAGCAGTTCTTC. It codes for CASSSVGELGEQFF. Full variable domain (missing parts from reference TRBV5-4 and TRBJ2-1): ETGVTQSPTHLIKTRGQQVTLRCSSQSGHNTVSWYQQALGQGPQFIFQYYREEENGRGNFPPRFSGLQFPNYSSELNVNALELDDSALYLCASSSVGELGEQFFGPGTRLTVL.

The rearrangement uses TRBV25-1 and TRBJ2-5, with 8 positions matching TRBD1. The DNA end lines up better with TRBJ2-7; the J call may be wrong. This CDR3 is 15 amino acids long. Germline assignment: CDR1 MGHDK and CDR2 SYGVNS. CDR3 sequence (DNA): TGTGCCAGCAGTGAACGGACAGGGTTGGTAGGCGAGCAGTACTTC. Its translation: CASSERTGLVGEQYF.

The rearrangement uses TRBV7-2 and TRBJ2-7, with TRBD2 identical over 13 bases. CDR1 and CDR2 (germline): SGHTA, FQGNSA. With 5 bases clipped from V and 5 bases from J, the junction kept 6 bases outside the gene matches. The CDR3 has 15 residues. The CDR3 sequence: CASSPETSGRNEQYF. CDR3 DNA: TGTGCCAGCAGCCCCGAGACTAGCGGGAGGAACGAGCAGTACTTC.

The V gene is TRBV18, the J gene TRBJ1-1; tentatively, D is TRBD1 (6 bases). The ends were cut back, 2 bases at V and 0 bases at J, with 13 bases in the middle. The CDR3 contains 16 residues. Germline V gives CDR1 KGHSH, CDR2 LQKENI. This CDR3 is CASSPGQMGLNTEAFF. CDR3 DNA: TGTGCCAGCTCACCAGGACAGATGGGCCTGAACACTGAAGCTTTCTTT.